This is a list of T cell receptor beta chains from one sample in a study of regulatory T cells in long-lasting Graves disease. MiXCR, applied by TCRdb to the multiplex PCR reads, yields one record per CDR3 protein. The data show about 560,000 distinct CDR3 sequences, 15% to 20% seen once. The same data also went into a second study, on T cells in Graves' hyperthyroidism and ophthalmopathy.

The source was peripheral blood mononuclear cells (PBMCs), collected at new diagnosis, from a patient treated with antithyroid drugs. These receptors originate from a man aged 18 to 30 with Graves disease. Each CDR3 is given with its conserved first and last residue. Each record gives: D gene, V gene, J gene, clone size, CDR3 protein, CDR3 DNA. D genes are given only for firm matches. The size field is filled for only some rows; it gives once, few, many or a size class.

.	TRBV9	TRBJ2-1	.	CASSATPYNEQFF	TGTGCCAGCAGCGCGACCCCCTACAATGAGCAGTTCTTC
TRBD2	TRBV19	TRBJ2-1	.	CASSRGGLAGSNEQFF	TGTGCCAGTAGTAGGGGGGGACTAGCGGGATCGAATGAGCAGTTCTTC
TRBD1	TRBV6-2/TRBV6-3	TRBJ2-1	few	CASSYRTGGRIYEQFF	TGTGCCAGCAGTTACCGGACAGGGGGTCGGATTTATGAGCAGTTCTTC
TRBD1	TRBV27	TRBJ1-2	many	CASSSSDRAAGYTF	TGTGCCAGCAGTTCATCCGACAGGGCGGCTGGCTACACCTTC
.	TRBV19	TRBJ1-2	few	CASSIDTGRYGYTF	TGTGCCAGTAGTATAGATACCGGTCGTTATGGCTACACCTTC
.	TRBV3-1	TRBJ2-5	few	CASSLGGPLTETQYF	TGTGCCAGCAGCCTGGGGGGCCCCCTGACGGAGACCCAGTACTTC
TRBD2	TRBV27	TRBJ2-2	.	CASSPTGSGRLLTGGLFF	TGTGCCAGCAGCCCTACGGGGAGCGGGAGACTGCTCACCGGGGGGCTGTTTTTT
.	TRBV7-2	TRBJ1-5	few	CASSPDDRFSNQPQHF	TGTGCCAGCAGCCCTGACGACAGGTTTAGCAATCAGCCCCAGCATTTT
.	TRBV24-1	TRBJ1-2	many	CATSDLTGRGYTF	TGTGCCACCAGTGACCTCACAGGGAGAGGCTACACCTTC
.	TRBV28	TRBJ2-7	many	CASSGPGGTYEQYF	TGTGCCAGCAGTGGTCCTGGAGGAACCTACGAGCAGTACTTC
TRBD1	TRBV29-1	TRBJ1-1	few	CSTETDRGLGTEAFF	TGCAGCACCGAAACTGACAGGGGCCTCGGCACTGAAGCTTTCTTT
.	TRBV28	TRBJ2-7	.	CASRASSHYEQYF	TGTGCCAGCAGGGCCAGCTCCCACTACGAGCAGTACTTC
.	TRBV18	TRBJ1-1	many	CASSPTRGIGTEAFF	TGTGCCAGCTCACCCACCCGAGGGATCGGTACTGAAGCTTTCTTT
.	TRBV7-2	TRBJ1-5	.	CASSRGRGDQPQHF	TGTGCCAGCAGCCGCGGGCGGGGGGATCAGCCCCAGCATTTT
.	TRBV29-1	TRBJ2-2	.	CSVRHNTGRDTGKLFF	TGCAGCGTTCGGCACAATACTGGACGAGACACCGGGAAGCTGTTTTTT
TRBD1	TRBV7-9	TRBJ1-1	many	CASSLAPRTGGANTEAFF	TGTGCCAGCAGCTTAGCCCCCAGGACAGGGGGCGCGAACACTGAAGCTTTCTTT
.	TRBV18	TRBJ1-2	many	CASSPGGDYGYTF	TGTGCCAGCAGCCCTGGGGGGGACTATGGCTACACCTTC
TRBD1	TRBV12-5	TRBJ1-4	once	CASGTWSTGSGEKLFF	TGTGCTAGTGGCACCTGGTCGACAGGGTCCGGTGAAAAACTGTTTTTT